The sequence of this T cell receptor (beta chain) was determined in a study of beta chain features in type 1 diabetes. Study results and caveats: TCRB CDR3s from Type 1 diabetes patients were moderately but significantly shorter in all four CD4+ subsets.

Sequenced material consisted of expressed TCRB transcripts (all of the isolated RNA was reverse transcribed). Using immunoSEQ multiplex PCR, the repertoire was profiled, and TCRdb retains in-frame clones only, with some absent. This sample has roughly 280,000 clones, with less than 30% found just once. V lost 2 bases, J lost 15 bases, and 17 bases lay in between. CDR1 and CDR2 (germline): SQVTM, ANQGSEA. This CDR3 is 12 amino acids long. CD45RO/CCR7/CD25/CD127/CD95/CD27 staining was used to isolate CD4+ naive, central memory, regulatory and stem cell-like memory cells by sorting. All sorted populations exceeded 98% purity. About this clone: Its antigen is not identified.

The V and J genes are TRBV29-1 and TRBJ2-1, with D tentatively TRBD2 (6 bases). The clonotype originates from a woman aged 30 to 39 with type 1 diabetes. Sample: naive CD4+ T cells from blood. The DNA for the CDR3 is TGCAGCGTTGAACTGTTGGCGGGACCCAGGTTCTTC. This sequence encodes CSVELLAGPRFF.